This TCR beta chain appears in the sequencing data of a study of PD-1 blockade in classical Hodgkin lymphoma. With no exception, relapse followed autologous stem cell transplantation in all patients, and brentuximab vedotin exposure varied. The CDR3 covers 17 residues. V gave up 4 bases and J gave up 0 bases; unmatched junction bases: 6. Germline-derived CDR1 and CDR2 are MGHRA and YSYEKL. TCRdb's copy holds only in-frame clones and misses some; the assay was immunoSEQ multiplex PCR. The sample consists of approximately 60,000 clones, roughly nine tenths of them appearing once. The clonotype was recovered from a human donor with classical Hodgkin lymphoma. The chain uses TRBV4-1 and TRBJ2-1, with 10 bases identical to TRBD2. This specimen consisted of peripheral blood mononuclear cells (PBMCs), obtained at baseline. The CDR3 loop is CASSLRSGGASYNEQFF. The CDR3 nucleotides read TGCGCCAGCAGCCTCCGGAGCGGGGGGGCCTCCTACAATGAGCAGTTCTTC.